This passage covers 28 T cell receptor beta chains from one sample sequenced in a study of T-cell memory formation after mild COVID-19. MiXCR, applied by TCRdb to the 5' RACE reads, yields one record per CDR3 protein. The sample has tens of thousands of distinct CDR3 sequences; 7% to 8% are singletons. Sequencing was carried out using PBMCs or a T cell subset sorted from them (not recorded which). The receptors were sampled from a man aged 18 to 29 who had mild COVID-19 (a few samples of this study predate the infection). Cell type and time point are not known.

This clonotype has ten or more counts. The V and J genes are TRBV6-2 or TRBV6-3 and TRBJ2-1; 10 nucleotides line up with TRBD2. The germline CDR1 and CDR2 sequences are MNHEY and SVGEGT. This CDR3 comprises 15 residues. Losses at the gene ends were 5 bases for V and 4 bases for J; bases not matched to a gene: 5. The CDR3 DNA follows: TGTGCCAGCAGTCCTCTAGCGGGGGAGTACAATGAGCAGTTCTTC. It encodes CASSPLAGEYNEQFF.

This clonotype was detected ten times or more. The chain carries TRBV7-3 and TRBJ2-2; no clear D gene. Germline loops: CDR1 SGHTA, CDR2 FQGTGA. There are 16 residues in the CDR3. Trimming cost V 3 bases and J 1 base, with 12 bases left between them. The CDR3 sequence is CASSFVHTGNTGELFF. The CDR3 bases are TGTGCCAGCAGCTTTGTGCATACTGGGAACACCGGGGAGCTGTTTTTT.

There are many counts of this clonotype. CDR3 sequence: CASSLVGGRSYNEQFF. The CDR3 coding sequence is TGTGCCAGCAGCTTAGTAGGGGGGCGCTCCTACAATGAGCAGTTCTTC. The chain combines TRBV7-9 with TRBJ2-1; D may be TRBD1 or TRBD2 (6 bases each). V lost 1 base, J lost 0 bases, and 10 bases lay in between. Germline-derived CDR1 and CDR2 are SEHNR and FQNEAQ (reference sequence). The CDR3 has 16 amino acids.

The table lists this clonotype with a few counts. This sequence joins TRBV4-1 and TRBJ2-7; 7 bases align to TRBD2. After removal of 1 base from V and 6 bases from J, the junction contained 6 bases not matched to a gene. Looked up from germline, CDR1 is MGHRA and CDR2 is YSYEKL. The CDR3 contains 14 residues. CDR3 in amino acids: CASSQVGGSVEQYF. CDR3 nucleotides: TGCGCCAGCAGCCAAGTCGGGGGGTCAGTCGAGCAGTACTTC.

Ten or more counts support this clonotype. The chain couples TRBV10-3 to TRBJ1-1; D might be TRBD1 (6 bases). With 7 bases removed from V and 2 bases from J, the gap between germline ends came to 11 bases. The CDR3 consists of 13 residues. CDR1 ENHRY and CDR2 SYGVKD come from the germline V gene. The DNA for the CDR3 is TGTGCCATCACTGGACAGTTTAACACTGAAGCTTTCTTT. Translation gives CAITGQFNTEAFF.

This clonotype was counted ten times or more. The rearrangement uses TRBV25-1 and TRBJ2-2; 9 bases line up with TRBD1. The ends lost 4 bases at V and 3 bases at J; junction bases unmatched: 0. The germline V gene encodes CDR1 MGHDK and CDR2 SYGVNS. The CDR3 has 14 residues. The CDR3 sequence is CASSGTGDTGELFF. CDR3 bases: TGTGCCAGCAGTGGGACAGGGGACACCGGGGAGCTGTTTTTT. The variable domain in full, completed from reference TRBV25-1 and TRBJ2-2, reads EADIYQTPRYLVIGTGKKITLECSQTMGHDKMYWYQQDPGMELHLIHYSYGVNSTEKGDLSSESTVSRIRTEHFPLTLESARPSHTSQYLCASSGTGDTGELFFGEGSRLTVL.

This clonotype has a count of ten or more. The rearrangement joins TRBV24-1 to TRBJ2-2, with TRBD1 matching 9 bases. The germline gives CDR1 KGHDR, CDR2 SFDVKD. The CDR3 runs to 15 residues. The V gene end was trimmed by 6 bases and the J gene end by 3 bases; junction bases not matched to a gene: 4. In DNA, the CDR3 is TGTGCCACCAGTTACCGGGACAGGGACACCGGGGAGCTGTTTTTT. This codes for CATSYRDRDTGELFF.

In its sample, this clonotype was seen a few times. V usage is TRBV7-2 and J usage is TRBJ1-2; 7 bases align to TRBD1. The CDR3 loop spans 15 amino acids. Germline CDR1 SGHTA, CDR2 FQGNSA. Trimming cost V 2 bases and J 4 bases; bases outside gene matches: 7. The CDR3 loop reads CASSLSTGNTYGYTF. The CDR3 nucleotides are TGTGCCAGCAGCTTATCGACAGGGAACACCTATGGCTACACCTTC.

V usage is TRBV12-3 or TRBV12-4 and J usage is TRBJ1-2, with a possible D match to TRBD1 (5 bases). This CDR3 is 14 amino acids long. V dropped 6 bases and J dropped 4 bases, with 15 bases sitting between them. CDR3 sequence: CASSSRDPFYGYTF. As DNA, the CDR3 is TGTGCCAGCAGCTCCCGGGACCCGTTCTATGGCTACACCTTC.

This clonotype was picked up many times. The CDR3 DNA reads TGTGCCAGCAGCCAAGAGATGGGACAGTACGACGAGCAGTACTTC. Protein sequence: CASSQEMGQYDEQYF. The V gene is TRBV3-1, the J gene TRBJ2-7; 7 nucleotides line up with TRBD1. CDR1 and CDR2 (germline): LGHDT, YNNKEL (reference sequence). V lost 0 bases and J lost 5; bases outside the gene matches: 7. This CDR3 contains 15 residues.

This clonotype has more than one count but fewer than ten. The chain carries TRBV10-2 and TRBJ1-6, with a weak D call TRBD1 (6 bases). CDR3 length: 14 amino acids. Per germline, CDR1 WSHSY and CDR2 SAAADI. V lost 6 bases and J 7 bases, leaving 13 bases between the germline ends. CDR3 amino acids: CASRNRVFNSPLHF. CDR3 bases: TGCGCCAGCAGGAACAGGGTTTTCAATTCACCCCTCCACTTT.

This chain uses TRBV7-3 with TRBJ2-2; TRBD2 agrees at 11 bases. CDR1 and CDR2 (germline): SGHTA, FQGTGA. The CDR3 covers 19 residues. The V gene end was trimmed by 5 bases and the J gene end by 1 base; junction bases not matched to a gene: 12. The CDR3: CASSPYYLAGGMNTGELFF. DNA for the CDR3: TGTGCCAGCAGCCCCTACTATTTAGCGGGGGGGATGAACACCGGGGAGCTGTTTTTT.

This clonotype was detected ten times or more. V is TRBV7-2 and J is TRBJ2-6; D unresolved. The CDR3 is 16 amino acids. Trimming left V 1 base short and J 1 base short, with 8 bases between. The germline V gene encodes CDR1 SGHTA and CDR2 FQGNSA. The CDR3 DNA follows: TGTGCCAGCAGCTTAGACGGCAGTTCTGGGGCCAACGTCCTGACTTTC. Its protein product is CASSLDGSSGANVLTF.

This clonotype was counted many times. This sequence joins TRBV7-2 and TRBJ1-6, with D perhaps matching TRBD1 (6 bases). V was cut by 5 bases and J by 9 bases, with 17 bases left in between. The CDR3 extends over 15 amino acids. CDR1 is SGHTA, CDR2 FQGNSA, per germline. Written as DNA, the CDR3 is TGTGCCAGCAGCCCAGGGGTAGGGGCGGCTTCACCCCTCCACTTT. As protein: CASSPGVGAASPLHF.

This clonotype was recorded at least ten times. This rearrangement joins TRBV6-1 to TRBJ2-7; TRBD1 agrees at 10 bases. V trimming: 7 bases; J trimming: 2 bases; junction bases outside the gene matches: 8. Germline V gene sequence: CDR1 MNHNS, CDR2 SASEGT. This CDR3 is 15 amino acids long. The CDR3 DNA follows: TGTGCCAGCACGCGGGGGACAGGGGTCCCCTACGAGCAGTACTTC. As protein: CASTRGTGVPYEQYF.

This clonotype has only a few counts. The rearrangement links TRBV6-2 or TRBV6-3 to TRBJ2-1; possibly TRBD1 for D (6 bases). The CDR3 totals 12 residues. V was cut by 4 bases and J by 12 bases, with 13 bases left in between. Germline-derived CDR1 and CDR2 are MNHEY and SVGEGT. CDR3 region: CASSSDSLRQFF. In DNA, the CDR3 is TGTGCCAGCAGTTCGGACAGCCTAAGGCAGTTCTTC.

This clonotype was observed many times. The chain combines TRBV19 with TRBJ1-1; a weak D match, TRBD1 (5 bases). V was clipped by 0 bases and J by 4 bases, with 12 bases between them. The CDR3 has 15 residues. Germline-derived CDR1 and CDR2 are LNHDA and SQIVND (reference sequence). The CDR3 spells CASSIDTGGPTEAFF. CDR3 nucleotide sequence: TGTGCCAGTAGTATAGATACAGGAGGCCCCACTGAAGCTTTCTTT.

The gene calls are TRBV5-1 and TRBJ1-1; D is uncertain. Trimming took off 4 bases at V and 3 bases at J, with 10 bases between the two ends. The CDR3 extends over 13 amino acids. CDR1 is SGHRS, CDR2 YFSETQ, per germline. DNA of the CDR3: TGCGCCAGCAGCCCAAATCAGGACACTGAAGCTTTCTTT. As protein: CASSPNQDTEAFF.

This clonotype was detected many times. J is TRBJ2-5 and V is TRBV7-2; no reliable D call. The germline V and J ends were trimmed by 6 bases and 5 bases, with 7 bases remaining between them. Germline CDR1 is SGHTA and CDR2 is FQGNSA. The length of the CDR3 is 11 residues. The CDR3 spells CASSFLETQYF. CDR3 in DNA: TGTGCCAGCAGTTTCCTTGAGACCCAGTACTTC.

About this clonotype itself: A much bigger clone sits one base away, suggesting this may be a read error. The chain carries TRBV24-1 and TRBJ2-5; D unclear. CDR1 and CDR2 (germline): KGHDR, SFDVKD. The length of the CDR3 is 13 residues. The CDR3 DNA reads as TGTTCCACGACTGATCAGGCCGCGGAGACCCAGTACTTC. Its protein product is CSTTDQAAETQYF.

This clonotype was seen many times. This chain connects TRBV5-1 to TRBJ1-1; 10 bases are a match to TRBD1. This CDR3 spans 15 amino acids. With 0 bases clipped from V and 5 bases from J, the junction kept 4 bases outside the gene matches. Germline V gives CDR1 SGHRS, CDR2 YFSETQ. Here the CDR3 reads CASSLVPGQGTEAFF. The CDR3, as DNA: TGCGCCAGCAGCTTGGTACCGGGACAGGGGACTGAAGCTTTCTTT.

This clonotype came up many times. The chain is built from TRBV29-1 and TRBJ2-7; D is perhaps TRBD2 (5 bases). This CDR3 region has 12 residues. Looked up from germline, CDR1 is SQVTM and CDR2 is ANQGSEA. Between the trimmed V and J ends, which lost 2 bases and 5 bases, there was a span of 10 bases. Here the CDR3 reads CSVELRDNEQYF. DNA for the CDR3: TGCAGCGTTGAATTACGGGATAACGAGCAGTACTTC.

By share, this clonotype ranks as medium-sized. The chain links TRBV20-1 to TRBJ2-1, with 15 bases aligning to TRBD2. Germline V CDR1 and CDR2: DFQATT, SNEGSKA (reference sequence). V shed 6 bases, J shed 7 bases, and the junction held 4 bases outside the gene matches. The CDR3 consists of 14 residues. Here the CDR3 reads CSAGLAGGPNEQFF. The CDR3 DNA reads TGCAGTGCCGGACTAGCGGGGGGGCCAAATGAGCAGTTCTTC.

Worth noting for this clonotype: A much larger clone sits a single nucleotide away, making a read error possible. V usage is TRBV28 and J usage is TRBJ2-7; D perhaps matches TRBD2 (6 bases). CDR1 and CDR2 from the germline V gene are MDHEN and SYDVKM. The CDR3 has 13 residues. The CDR3 coding sequence is TGTGACGCTTGGAGGGACGGCTCCTACGAGCAGTACTTC. Amino acid sequence: CDAWRDGSYEQYF.

This clonotype occurred many times. The chain carries TRBV2 and TRBJ1-2, with D hard to call. The CDR3 spans 14 residues. Germline values: CDR1 SNHLY, CDR2 FYNNEI. Deletions cut 0 bases from V and 0 bases from J, with 5 bases between. CDR3 region: CASSEAPANYGYTF. CDR3 DNA sequence: TGTGCCAGCAGTGAAGCCCCAGCTAACTATGGCTACACCTTC.

This clonotype was observed a few times. The gene calls are TRBV19 and TRBJ2-1; TRBD2 agrees at 12 bases. The CDR3 is 22 residues long. Germline CDR1 is LNHDA and CDR2 is SQIVND (reference sequence). The V gene end was trimmed by 4 bases and the J gene end by 6 bases; junction bases not matched to a gene: 25. The DNA for the CDR3 is TGTGCCAGTAGTACCGACAGGGAAAACGTATTTAGGGCGGGACTAGCGGGCAATGAGCAGTTCTTC. It translates to CASSTDRENVFRAGLAGNEQFF.

The sample holds a few counts of this clonotype. The rearrangement uses TRBV19 and TRBJ1-2; D is undetermined. CDR1 and CDR2 (germline): LNHDA, SQIVND (reference sequence). V gave up 5 bases and J gave up 5 bases, with 27 bases separating them. CDR3 size: 18 residues. The CDR3 loop reads CASSPRPPRIGQQYGYTF. In DNA, the CDR3 is TGTGCCAGTAGTCCGAGGCCGCCTAGAATAGGTCAGCAATATGGCTACACCTTC.

The chain combines TRBV12-3 or TRBV12-4 with TRBJ1-2, with 7 bases fitting TRBD1. Trimming took 6 bases from V and 11 from J; bases not matched to a gene: 9. The CDR3 runs 12 residues. This CDR3 reads CASRATGIRYTF. As DNA, the CDR3 is TGTGCCAGCAGGGCGACAGGGATAAGGTACACCTTC.